Described below is a single T cell receptor (beta chain) sequence and its context. Deletions cut 9 bases from V and 4 bases from J, with 27 bases between. Germline assignment: CDR1 SGHVS and CDR2 FQNEAQ. The CDR3 is made up of 17 amino acids. This sample was included in a study of blood T cell repertoires in COVID-19. Profiling relied on immunoSEQ multiplex PCR, and the TCRdb table lists in-frame clones only, not all of them. Altogether 150,000 or so clones are present, 75% to 90% being singletons, with the ten largest covering roughly 13%. Material: peripheral blood. The chain couples TRBV7-8 to TRBJ1-2, with a weak D call TRBD1 (6 bases). This receptor was identified in a man aged 18 to 35 with COVID-19, enrolled during active disease. DNA of the CDR3: TGTGCCAGTCTCCGGAGGCAGGGGCGACCCCAAAGCTATGGCTACACCTTC. Encoded protein: CASLRRQGRPQSYGYTF.